Following are 32 T cell receptor beta chains from one sample sequenced in a study of blood T cells in healthy people across ages. A J-beta primer mix and a sample-barcoded 5' primer were used in a second PCR of about 7 to 12 cycles. MiXCR, applied by TCRdb to the 5' RACE reads, yields one record per CDR3 protein. The profile shows hundreds of thousands of distinct CDR3 sequences, roughly 21% of them singletons. Sequenced material: blood. Receptors were obtained from a man in his 70s in good health.

The chain couples TRBV3-1 to TRBJ2-5, with D perhaps matching TRBD2 (6 bases). The DNA end is a closer match to TRBJ2-7, so the J assignment may be wrong. This CDR3 contains 13 residues. The germline V gene has CDR1 LGHDT and CDR2 YNNKEL (reference sequence). The CDR3 region is CASSLGGVNEQYF. For the CDR3, the DNA is TGTGCCAGCAGCCTTGGCGGGGTAAACGAGCAGTACTTC.

Comment on this clonotype: The junction departs from germline at one end; a sequencing error may be responsible. The chain recombines TRBV6-2 or TRBV6-3 with TRBJ2-1, with 9 bases aligning to TRBD1. CDR1 is MNHEY and CDR2 is SVGEGT in the germline V gene. The CDR3 length is 17 residues. The chain's CDR3 is CVSSYIVQGALNNEQFF. CDR3 DNA sequence: TGTGTCAGCAGTTACATAGTACAGGGGGCGTTAAACAATGAGCAGTTCTTC.

The V and J genes are TRBV29-1 and TRBJ2-1; 8 bases line up with TRBD2. Germline lookup yields CDR1 SQVTM and CDR2 ANQGSEA. The CDR3 covers 11 residues. V was pared by 7 bases and J by 9 bases, with 5 bases of the junction left unmatched. As DNA, the CDR3 is TGCAGCGGGGTTAGCGGGGTTGAGCAGTTCTTC. It yields the protein CSGVSGVEQFF.

The table lists this clonotype with a few counts. V usage is TRBV4-2 and J usage is TRBJ2-1; unclear D gene. CDR3 length equals 16 residues. The germline CDR1 and CDR2 sequences are LGHNA and YNFKEQ. Trimming removed 3 bases from V and 0 bases from J, with 12 bases in between. CDR3 DNA sequence: TGTGCCAGCAGCCAGTTCGATGAGAGCTCCTACAATGAGCAGTTCTTC. Protein: CASSQFDESSYNEQFF.

The V and J genes are TRBV6-4 and TRBJ2-2, with TRBD2 matching over 8 bases. V shed 1 base and J 6 bases; nucleotides not matched to a gene: 4. Per germline, CDR1 MRHNA and CDR2 SNTAGT. CDR3 length equals 15 residues. The CDR3 sequence: CASSDFAGGPGELFF. CDR3 DNA sequence: TGTGCCAGCAGTGACTTTGCGGGAGGTCCCGGGGAGCTGTTTTTT.

The chain uses TRBV6-6 and TRBJ1-6; D is uncertain. The CDR3 length is 13 residues. Per germline, CDR1 MNHNY and CDR2 SVGAGI (reference sequence). The ends were cut back, 4 bases at V and 10 bases at J, with 11 bases in the middle. CDR3 bases: TGTGCCAGCAGTTCCGGGAGTCAATCACCCCTCCACTTT. It encodes CASSSGSQSPLHF.

There are a few counts of this clonotype. The V call is TRBV7-9, the J call TRBJ2-2; D gene unclear. The CDR3 extends over 16 amino acids. CDR1 and CDR2 (germline): SEHNR, FQNEAQ (reference sequence). V lost 7 bases, J lost 0 bases, and 15 bases lay in between. CDR3 sequence: CASTSLGIANTGELFF. The CDR3 DNA is TGTGCCAGCACCTCCCTAGGGATAGCGAACACCGGGGAGCTGTTTTTT.

This clonotype has just a few counts. The chain combines TRBV28 with TRBJ2-3, with TRBD2 identical over 15 bases. The ends lost 5 bases at V and 5 bases at J; junction bases unmatched: 8. This CDR3 contains 17 residues. Germline V gives CDR1 MDHEN, CDR2 SYDVKM. CDR3 residues: CASSPGLAGGPGDTQYF. Written as DNA, the CDR3 is TGTGCCAGCAGTCCTGGACTAGCGGGAGGGCCGGGAGATACGCAGTATTTT.

Comments on this clonotype: Mismatch with germline at one junction end may stem from a read error. The chain combines TRBV20-1 with TRBJ2-5; D might be TRBD2 (6 bases). The better agreement between TRBJ2-1 and the DNA end casts doubt on the J call. Germline assignment: CDR1 DFQATT and CDR2 SNEGSKA (reference sequence). This CDR3 is built from 11 residues. In DNA, the CDR3 is TGCGGTGCTTCCCGGGAGCGTGAGCAGTTCTTC. This translates into CGASREREQFF.

A few counts support this clonotype. The chain joins TRBV29-1 to TRBJ2-3; tentative D call: TRBD1 (6 bases). Trimming removed 2 bases at V and 5 bases at J, with 14 bases between. The CDR3 spans 14 residues. CDR1 SQVTM and CDR2 ANQGSEA come from the germline V gene. In nucleotides, the CDR3 is TGCAGCGTTGAAACTGGGGCCAGGGGAGATACGCAGTATTTT. Amino acids: CSVETGARGDTQYF.

This clonotype was picked up a small number of times. This chain links TRBV9 with TRBJ1-2; possible D gene TRBD1, 6 bases. The CDR3 runs to 15 residues. The V and J ends lost 2 bases and 8 bases respectively, with 19 bases between them. Germline loops: CDR1 SGDLS, CDR2 YYNGEE. CDR3 sequence (DNA): TGTGCCAGCAGCGTTGGGGGGGCACTATCCCCGGGCTACACCTTC. It translates to CASSVGGALSPGYTF.

The chain has TRBV12-3 or TRBV12-4 and TRBJ2-3; D is perhaps TRBD2 (8 bases). The V end was cut by 7 bases, the J end by 5 bases, with 19 bases between. CDR3 length: 15 amino acids. The CDR3 nucleotides are TGTGCCAGCACTTACGGGAGGGGGCCGGGAGATACGCAGTATTTT. Translation: CASTYGRGPGDTQYF.

This rearrangement joins TRBV3-1 to TRBJ1-4; no clear D gene. CDR1 is LGHDT and CDR2 is YNNKEL in the germline V gene (reference sequence). Trimming cost V 0 bases and J 8 bases, with 19 bases left between them. The CDR3 sequence is 17 residues long. The CDR3 loop reads CASSQEGPSPSGEKLFF. The CDR3, as DNA: TGTGCCAGCAGCCAAGAAGGACCGTCCCCGTCAGGAGAAAAACTGTTTTTT.

The chain joins TRBV20-1 to TRBJ2-7; TRBD2 aligns across 12 bases. From germline, CDR1 is DFQATT and CDR2 SNEGSKA (reference sequence). The trim removed 0 bases at V and 0 bases at J, leaving 6 bases unmatched. This CDR3 is built from 17 residues. The CDR3 DNA follows: TGCAGTGCTAGAGATTCAACTAGCGGGAGGAGCTCCTACGAGCAGTACTTC. It encodes CSARDSTSGRSSYEQYF.

The chain uses TRBV6-5 and TRBJ2-7; 13 nucleotides line up with TRBD2. Trimming took 4 bases from V and 7 from J; bases not matched to a gene: 13. Germline CDR1 and CDR2: MNHEY and SVGAGI. CDR3 length equals 17 residues. The CDR3 is CASSSDSPGLAGREQYF. DNA for the CDR3: TGTGCCAGCAGTTCAGACTCTCCGGGACTAGCGGGAAGGGAGCAGTACTTC.

The chain joins TRBV5-1 to TRBJ2-5; 7 nucleotides align to TRBD2. With V trimmed by 4 bases and J by 1 base, 10 bases remained unmatched. The germline gives CDR1 SGHRS, CDR2 YFSETQ. CDR3 length equals 16 residues. CDR3 nucleotides: TGCGCCAGCAGCCTTCGGGGGTGGGAGGGCCAAGAGACCCAGTACTTC. It encodes CASSLRGWEGQETQYF.

This clonotype was counted only a few times. The genes are TRBV11-2 and TRBJ2-5; 15 bases are shared with TRBD2. This CDR3 is built from 16 residues. In germline, CDR1 is SGHAT, CDR2 FQNNGV. Losses at the gene ends were 5 bases for V and 5 bases for J; bases not matched to a gene: 6. CDR3 loop: CASSLGTSGRMETQYF. The CDR3 DNA reads as TGTGCCAGCAGCCTCGGGACTAGCGGGAGGATGGAGACCCAGTACTTC.

The V call is TRBV14, the J call TRBJ2-5, with 9 bases lining up with TRBD1. There are 16 residues in the CDR3. V shed 1 base, J shed 7 bases, and the junction held 10 bases outside the gene matches. The V gene's germline CDR1 is SGHDN and CDR2 FVKESK. The DNA for the CDR3 is TGTGCCAGCAGCCAAGTTCACGGGGGACAGGGATCGACCCAGTACTTC. Amino acids: CASSQVHGGQGSTQYF.

The table lists this clonotype with a few counts. The rearrangement joins TRBV7-2 to TRBJ2-5; D could derive from TRBD1 or TRBD2 (6 bases each). Trimming shortened V by 5 bases and J by 2 bases, and 15 bases separated the two germline ends. This CDR3 comprises 15 residues. Germline V gives CDR1 SGHTA, CDR2 FQGNSA. CDR3 sequence (DNA): TGTGCCAGCAGCCCTGGGGGGCCTGCTCAAGAGACCCAGTACTTC. Its translation is CASSPGGPAQETQYF.

A remark on this clonotype: Germline and junction disagree at one end, which may indicate a read error. This sequence joins TRBV9 and TRBJ2-7; 15 positions agree with TRBD2. The CDR3 is made up of 19 amino acids. Germline V gene sequence: CDR1 SGDLS, CDR2 YYNGEE. CDR3 region: CAGSADLQGTSGRYYEQYF. The CDR3 DNA is TGTGCCGGCAGCGCCGACTTACAGGGGACTAGCGGGAGGTATTACGAGCAGTACTTC.

This clonotype was recorded at least ten times. The genes are TRBV3-1 and TRBJ1-2; 9 nucleotides line up with TRBD1. CDR3 size: 16 residues. Germline lookup yields CDR1 LGHDT and CDR2 YNNKEL (reference sequence). Trimming took 2 bases from V and 6 from J; bases not matched to a gene: 10. The CDR3: CASSQHNRGPPDGYTF. The CDR3 region has the DNA TGTGCCAGCAGCCAACATAACAGGGGGCCTCCAGATGGCTACACCTTC.

This clonotype was picked up a small number of times. The chain carries TRBV5-1 and TRBJ1-3; D is possibly TRBD1 (5 bases). V lost 4 bases and J lost 1, with 12 bases in between. CDR1 is SGHRS, CDR2 YFSETQ, per germline. The CDR3 totals 15 residues. CDR3 protein: CASSKGGTSGNTIYF. The CDR3 DNA is TGCGCCAGCAGCAAAGGAGGGACGTCTGGAAACACCATATATTTT. The complete variable domain, with remaining parts taken from reference TRBV5-1 and TRBJ1-3, reads KAGVTQTPRYLIKTRGQQVTLSCSPISGHRSVSWYQQTPGQGLQFLFEYFSETQRNKGNFPGRFSGRQFSNSRSEMNVSTLELGDSALYLCASSKGGTSGNTIYFGEGSWLTVV.

V and J are TRBV5-1 and TRBJ2-5; possibly TRBD1 for D (5 bases). The last part of the DNA fits TRBJ2-7 better; the J call may be wrong. Germline CDR1 SGHRS, CDR2 YFSETQ. The CDR3 spans 14 residues. The DNA for the CDR3 is TGCGCCAGCAGCTTGGCTACAGGTTCCTACGAGCAGTACTTC. Translated: CASSLATGSYEQYF.

This clonotype has at least ten counts. The chain couples TRBV7-8 to TRBJ1-5; D is uncertain. The CDR3 is made up of 13 amino acids. V dropped 8 bases and J dropped 3 bases, with 11 bases sitting between them. Germline CDR1 is SGHVS and CDR2 is FQNEAQ. The CDR3, as DNA: TGTGCCAGCGGGCAGGACCCCAATCAGCCCCAGCATTTT. Translating gives CASGQDPNQPQHF.

This clonotype turned up a few times. The gene calls are TRBV6-2 or TRBV6-3 and TRBJ2-2; the match to TRBD2 covers 7 bases. Germline values: CDR1 MNHEY, CDR2 SVGEGT. V was clipped by 1 base and J by 1 base; unmatched bases: 3. This CDR3 has 16 amino acids. CDR3 nucleotides: TGTGCCAGCAGTTACTTGGCTAGCGGGAACACCGGGGAGCTGTTTTTT. This encodes CASSYLASGNTGELFF.

This clonotype was seen a handful of times. V is TRBV4-1 and J is TRBJ1-2, with D hard to call. Germline V gene data show CDR1 as MGHRA and CDR2 as YSYEKL. CDR3 size: 11 residues. V was shortened by 2 bases and J by 7 bases, with 5 bases between the two germline ends. The CDR3 protein is CASSQNSGYTF. CDR3 sequence (DNA): TGCGCCAGCAGCCAAAATAGTGGCTACACCTTC.

This clonotype was seen a few times. This sequence joins TRBV28 and TRBJ1-5; D is undetermined. V dropped 5 bases and J dropped 2 bases, with 13 bases sitting between them. CDR3 length: 15 residues. Per the germline V gene, CDR1 is MDHEN and CDR2 is SYDVKM. The CDR3, as DNA: TGTGCCAGCAGTATTGTAGTAGGCGGCAATCAGCCCCAGCATTTT. Amino acids: CASSIVVGGNQPQHF.

This clonotype has a handful of counts. V usage is TRBV6-1 and J usage is TRBJ1-3; D gene unclear. V was cut by 4 bases and J by 0 bases, with 16 bases left in between. This CDR3 comprises 17 residues. Germline values: CDR1 MNHNS, CDR2 SASEGT. The CDR3 coding sequence is TGTGCCAGCAGTGCGCCCACGGGAGGGAGCTCTGGAAACACCATATATTTT. Amino acid sequence: CASSAPTGGSSGNTIYF.

The V gene is TRBV28, the J gene TRBJ2-6, with a possible D match to TRBD1 (5 bases). The CDR3 has 16 amino acids. Germline assignment: CDR1 MDHEN and CDR2 SYDVKM. V was trimmed by 6 bases and J by 0 bases, leaving 12 bases between them. CDR3 residues: CASSYETVSGANVLTF. CDR3 in DNA: TGTGCCAGCAGCTACGAGACAGTCTCTGGGGCCAACGTCCTGACTTTC.

This clonotype occurred a few times. The chain links TRBV5-1 to TRBJ2-5; D possibly corresponds to TRBD1 (6 bases). The germline CDR1 and CDR2 sequences are SGHRS and YFSETQ. Between the trimmed V and J ends, which lost 2 bases and 5 bases, there was a span of 16 bases. There are 15 residues in the CDR3. CDR3 sequence reads: CASSFQTGSQETQYF. For the CDR3, the DNA is TGCGCCAGCAGCTTCCAGACAGGATCACAGGAGACCCAGTACTTC.

This chain connects TRBV7-8 to TRBJ2-4, with 9 bases identical to TRBD1. Germline CDR1 and CDR2: SGHVS and FQNEAQ. The CDR3 length is 18 residues. Trimming at V came to 2 bases and at J to 4 bases, leaving 12 bases not matched to a gene. The CDR3 protein is CASSLLGQGWVGKNIQYF. CDR3 nucleotides: TGTGCCAGCAGCTTATTGGGACAGGGATGGGTGGGAAAAAACATTCAGTACTTC.

This clonotype was detected only a few times. In nucleotides, the CDR3 is TGCGCCAGCAGCTTCCAGGGTCCCAATGCATTGGAAAAACTGTTTTTT. Amino acids: CASSFQGPNALEKLFF. V is TRBV5-1 and J is TRBJ1-4; weak D call: TRBD1 (5 bases). The CDR3 totals 16 residues. Trimming took off 2 bases at V and 8 bases at J, with 19 bases between the two ends. Per the germline V gene, CDR1 is SGHRS and CDR2 is YFSETQ.